The present T cell receptor (beta chain) was sequenced within a study of T cell repertoires in cytomegalovirus infection. Each CDR3 protein gets one entry after TCRdb re-called the reads with MiXCR. The sample has 150,000 to 200,000 distinct CDR3 sequences, over 25% seen once. CDR3 length equals 15 residues. The V gene's germline CDR1 is DFQATT and CDR2 SNEGSKA (reference sequence). The V end was cut by 0 bases, the J end by 6 bases, with 17 bases between. This chain uses TRBV20-1 with TRBJ1-1, with D perhaps matching TRBD1 (6 bases). The sequencing sample was made of PBMCs. This TCR was recovered from a human donor in good health (CMV status not recorded). Some clones in this sample may be carry-over from other donors' samples. The CDR3 here is CSAREDPGAHPEAFF. CDR3 nucleotides: TGCAGTGCTAGAGAAGACCCAGGGGCGCATCCTGAAGCTTTCTTT.